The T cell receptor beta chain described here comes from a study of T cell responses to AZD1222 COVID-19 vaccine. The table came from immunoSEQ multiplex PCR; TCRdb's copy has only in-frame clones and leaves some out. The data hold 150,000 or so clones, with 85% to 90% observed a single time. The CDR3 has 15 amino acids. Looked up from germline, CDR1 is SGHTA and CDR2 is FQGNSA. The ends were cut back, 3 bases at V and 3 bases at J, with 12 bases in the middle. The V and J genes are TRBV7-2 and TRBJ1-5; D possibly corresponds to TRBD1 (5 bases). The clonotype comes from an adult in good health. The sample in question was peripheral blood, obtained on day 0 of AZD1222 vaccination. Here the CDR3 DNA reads TGTGCCAGCAGCTTGGTACAGGAATTCAATCAGCCCCAGCATTTT. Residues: CASSLVQEFNQPQHF.